The TCR beta chain described here comes from a study of blood T cells in healthy people across ages. Then a second PCR, running about 6 to 12 cycles, was carried out with a sample-barcoded 5' primer and a J-beta primer mix. TCRdb used MiXCR to reprocess the 5' RACE reads, holding one entry per CDR3 protein. Here the sample spans over 1,500,000 distinct CDR3 sequences, around 40% being singletons. The V and J ends lost 4 bases and 1 base respectively, with 10 bases between them. The V gene's germline CDR1 is SQVTM and CDR2 ANQGSEA. This CDR3 spans 13 amino acids. A few counts support this clonotype. Sample: blood. The rearrangement links TRBV29-1 to TRBJ2-5; D perhaps matches TRBD2 (5 bases). This sequence originates from a human donor in good health. CDR3 DNA: TGCAGCGTTGCCTCTAGCAGCCAAGAGACCCAGTACTTC. Its translation is CSVASSSQETQYF.